The 20 T cell receptor beta chains presented below share a single source sample, sequenced in a study of T cells after yellow fever vaccination. Each CDR3 protein is one row after TCRdb ran MiXCR on the 5' RACE reads. This table holds some 150,000 distinct CDR3 sequences, over 7% found once. This specimen was CD8+ T cells sorted from PBMCs, taken 45 days after the yellow fever booster vaccination. The receptor set was obtained from a man younger than 35 who received the YFV17D yellow fever vaccine.

The sample holds many counts of this clonotype. This chain connects TRBV7-6 to TRBJ2-7, with a possible D match to TRBD1 (6 bases). The CDR3 runs to 14 residues. Germline V gene lookup returns CDR1 SGHVS and CDR2 FNYEAQ. The ends were cut back, 5 bases at V and 7 bases at J, with 18 bases in the middle. CDR3: CASSPGTGSGEQYF. The CDR3 DNA follows: TGTGCCAGCAGCCCCGGAACAGGGTCGGGAGAGCAGTACTTC.

The V gene is TRBV4-1, the J gene TRBJ1-1, with TRBD1 matching 7 bases. This CDR3 region has 13 residues. The J segment lost 5 bases and the V segment lost 7 bases, leaving 7 bases of the junction unmatched. From germline, CDR1 is MGHRA and CDR2 YSYEKL. The CDR3 DNA reads as TGCGCCAGCACCGAAGCAGGGGGAACTGAAGCTTTCTTT. This encodes CASTEAGGTEAFF.

A few counts support this clonotype. J is TRBJ2-7 and V is TRBV12-3 or TRBV12-4; a weak D match, TRBD1 (5 bases). CDR3 length equals 13 residues. V lost 7 bases and J lost 3, with 13 bases in between. As DNA, the CDR3 is TGTGCCAGCATGATTACAGGAATCTACGAGCAGTACTTC. Amino acids: CASMITGIYEQYF.

In this sample, this clonotype turned up many times. V gene TRBV9 combines with J gene TRBJ2-3; D is perhaps TRBD2 (6 bases). The germline gives CDR1 SGDLS, CDR2 YYNGEE. The CDR3 totals 14 residues. The V and J ends lost 0 bases and 2 bases respectively, with 7 bases between them. The CDR3: CASSVGRVTDTQYF. CDR3 nucleotides: TGTGCCAGCAGCGTAGGGAGGGTCACAGATACGCAGTATTTT.

In its sample, this clonotype was seen a few times. The CDR3 nucleotides read TGTGCCAGCAGCTTAGAAGGGGAAAACTATGGCTACACCTTC. It translates to CASSLEGENYGYTF. This rearrangement joins TRBV7-9 to TRBJ1-2; D might be TRBD1 (5 bases). The CDR3 consists of 14 residues. Between the trimmed V and J ends, which lost 1 base and 2 bases, there was a span of 8 bases. Germline CDR1 reads SEHNR; CDR2 reads FQNEAQ (reference sequence).

The chain has TRBV6-2 or TRBV6-3 and TRBJ2-7; TRBD1 matches 9 bases. This CDR3 spans 15 amino acids. CDR1 is MNHEY and CDR2 is SVGEGT in the germline V gene. Losses at the gene ends were 5 bases for V and 5 bases for J; bases not matched to a gene: 10. The DNA of the CDR3 is TGTGCCAGCAGTCCGAGGGACAGGGTCTTGGACGAGCAGTACTTC. Translating gives CASSPRDRVLDEQYF.

This clonotype has only a few counts. J is TRBJ2-1 and V is TRBV2, with D perhaps TRBD1 (6 bases). The V gene's germline CDR1 is SNHLY and CDR2 FYNNEI. The V end was cut by 8 bases, the J end by 10 bases, with 18 bases between. This CDR3 contains 13 residues. CDR3 region: CASEGDPSSEQFF. CDR3 DNA sequence: TGTGCCAGCGAGGGGGACCCATCATCCGAGCAGTTCTTC.

V and J are TRBV25-1 and TRBJ2-5; 9 bases match TRBD2. The CDR3 is 16 residues long. The V gene's germline CDR1 is MGHDK and CDR2 SYGVNS. V lost 1 base, J lost 0 bases, and 3 bases stayed unmatched. CDR3 protein: CASSEFPSGDQETQYF. Here the CDR3 DNA reads TGTGCCAGCAGTGAATTCCCTAGCGGGGACCAAGAGACCCAGTACTTC.

This clonotype was detected ten times or more. V usage is TRBV12-3 or TRBV12-4 and J usage is TRBJ1-5; 8 bases map to TRBD1. Trimming took 6 bases from V and 4 from J; bases not matched to a gene: 5. The CDR3 spans 14 residues. The CDR3 sequence: CASRLGQGNQPQHF. CDR3 in DNA: TGTGCCAGCAGACTCGGACAGGGTAATCAGCCCCAGCATTTT.

J is TRBJ2-5 and V is TRBV14; 10 nucleotides agree with TRBD2. This CDR3 is 18 amino acids long. The germline CDR1 and CDR2 sequences are SGHDN and FVKESK. Unmatched junction bases numbered 11, after V lost 0 bases and J lost 4 bases. CDR3 sequence: CASSQDFQRGGFGETQYF. The CDR3 DNA follows: TGTGCCAGCAGCCAAGATTTCCAGCGGGGGGGCTTCGGAGAGACCCAGTACTTC.

In nucleotides, the CDR3 is TGTGCCAGCAGTTACTCGGGACCTTCACCCCTCCACTTT. Protein sequence: CASSYSGPSPLHF. The rearrangement uses TRBV6-5 and TRBJ1-6, with a tentative D call TRBD1 (5 bases). Trimming took 0 bases from V and 9 from J, leaving 6 bases between them. Germline CDR1 reads MNHEY; CDR2 reads SVGAGI. The CDR3 runs to 13 residues.

This clonotype was observed a handful of times. CDR3 DNA sequence: TGTGCCAGCAGCTTAGCCTTGGGAGGGGGCGAGCAGTACGTC. It yields the protein CASSLALGGGEQYV. The chain is built from TRBV13 and TRBJ2-7; TRBD2 is a possible D gene (7 bases). The V and J ends lost 1 base and 6 bases respectively, with 13 bases between them. CDR3 length: 14 residues. CDR1 is PRHDT and CDR2 is FYEKMQ in the germline V gene (reference sequence).

This clonotype has more than one count but fewer than ten. The gene calls are TRBV2 and TRBJ2-7; 9 bases line up with TRBD1. The ends lost 2 bases at V and 2 bases at J; junction bases unmatched: 7. The germline gives CDR1 SNHLY, CDR2 FYNNEI. CDR3 length equals 16 residues. As DNA, the CDR3 is TGTGCCAGCAGTGAAACACCGGGACAGGGAGCCTACGAGCAGTACTTC. Its protein product is CASSETPGQGAYEQYF.

The chain carries TRBV24-1 and TRBJ2-3; TRBD1 might be the D (6 bases). The germline CDR1 and CDR2 sequences are KGHDR and SFDVKD. The V gene lost 4 bases and the J gene lost 2 bases, with 15 bases spanning the gap. This CDR3 is 16 amino acids long. In DNA, the CDR3 is TGTGCCACCAGTGACCTCACAGGGCCCCTCACAGATACGCAGTATTTT. It yields the protein CATSDLTGPLTDTQYF.

This clonotype was picked up a small number of times. The rearrangement uses TRBV19 and TRBJ2-3, with TRBD1 matching over 8 bases. The V segment lost 3 bases and the J segment 10 bases; nucleotides outside the gene matches: 12. This CDR3 has 15 amino acids. Germline values: CDR1 LNHDA, CDR2 SQIVND (reference sequence). The CDR3: CASSMGGTGQDPQYF. CDR3 bases: TGTGCCAGTAGTATGGGCGGGACGGGACAGGACCCGCAGTATTTT.

The V gene is TRBV6-6, the J gene TRBJ2-5; D might be TRBD1 (5 bases). The CDR3 consists of 13 residues. Germline assignment: CDR1 MNHNY and CDR2 SVGAGI (reference sequence). The germline V and J ends were trimmed by 6 bases and 1 base, with 9 bases remaining between them. The CDR3 DNA is TGTGCCAGCAGCCCCAGGGTCCAAGAGACCCAGTACTTC. Its translation is CASSPRVQETQYF.

The rearrangement uses TRBV5-4 and TRBJ2-7; D is tentatively TRBD1 or TRBD2 (5 bases each). This CDR3 has 14 amino acids. Germline-derived CDR1 and CDR2 are SGHNT and YYREEE (reference sequence). The germline V and J ends were trimmed by 2 bases and 0 bases, with 9 bases remaining between them. CDR3 in DNA: TGTGCCAGCAGCTTCTGGGGGAGCTCCTACGAGCAGTACGTC. Its translation: CASSFWGSSYEQYV.

This clonotype was counted between two and nine times. The chain employs TRBV7-7 and TRBJ2-5; perhaps D is TRBD1 or TRBD2 (5 bases each). This CDR3 is built from 14 residues. The V and J ends lost 5 bases and 4 bases respectively, with 14 bases between them. Germline V lookup: CDR1 SSHAT, CDR2 FNYEAQ (reference sequence). This CDR3 reads CASSRAGTRETQYF. Written as DNA, the CDR3 is TGTGCCAGCAGCCGGGCCGGGACCAGAGAGACCCAGTACTTC. Variable domain in full (rest from reference TRBV7-7 and TRBJ2-5): GAGVSQSPRYKVTKRGQDVTLRCDPISSHATLYWYQQALGQGPEFLTYFNYEAQPDKSGLPSDRFSAERPEGSISTLTIQRTEQRDSAMYRCASSRAGTRETQYFGPGTRLLVL.

This clonotype has a count of ten or more. The CDR3 coding sequence is TGTGCCAGCAGTTACGGGACAGGGTTATCCTACGAGCAGTACTTC. This sequence encodes CASSYGTGLSYEQYF. V usage is TRBV6-5 and J usage is TRBJ2-7; 9 nucleotides agree with TRBD1. V trimming: 2 bases; J trimming: 1 base; junction bases outside the gene matches: 3. Germline V gives CDR1 MNHEY, CDR2 SVGAGI. The CDR3 contains 15 residues.

J is TRBJ2-1 and V is TRBV10-3; the D is unclear. Trimming cost V 0 bases and J 9 bases, with 15 bases left between them. The germline V gene encodes CDR1 ENHRY and CDR2 SYGVKD. This CDR3 spans 15 amino acids. The CDR3 bases are TGTGCCATCAGTGAGTCGAAGGACCCCGCGAGTGAGCAGTTCTTC. It translates to CAISESKDPASEQFF.